This T cell receptor beta chain derives from a study of early T cells in non-severe SARS-CoV-2 infection. As regards this clonotype: The antigen remains unidentified.

The TCR library protocol attached unique molecular identifiers to the individual cDNA molecules. TCRdb re-called the 5' RACE reads with MiXCR, one entry per CDR3 protein. Of some 77,000 distinct CDR3 sequences in the sample, over 9% were seen once. Overall study findings and caveats: Anti-spike CD8 specificities were favored by VDJdb matching, whose results missed private and CD4 specificities.

The sequenced material came from whole blood. The receptor was isolated from an adult who was a healthcare worker with PCR-confirmed SARS-CoV-2 infection or an uninfected control (not recorded which).

The CDR3 loop reads CASAGLAGDTDTQYF. The CDR3 nucleotides are TGTGCCAGCGCAGGTCTGGCAGGTGACACAGATACGCAGTATTTT. The chain links TRBV7-6 to TRBJ2-3; no clear D gene. With 8 bases removed from V and 2 bases from J, the gap between germline ends came to 17 bases. Germline values: CDR1 SGHVS, CDR2 FNYEAQ. The CDR3 consists of 15 residues.